What follows are 20 T cell receptor beta chains derived from one specimen sequenced in a study of beta chain features in type 1 diabetes (dated by TCRdb to 2016 to 2018). Results and caveats for the whole study, not just this receptor: In all four CD4+ subsets, TCRB CDR3 length was moderately but significantly shorter in type 1 diabetes patients.

The library was made by the immunoSEQ multiplex PCR assay. The entire isolated RNA was reverse transcribed using the High Capacity cDNA Reverse Transcription Kit, and thus expressed TCRB transcripts were sequenced. In its TCRdb copy, this immuneACCESS table keeps in-frame sequences only and misses some clones. Where compared with another copy, unresolved V genes explain less than half of these, and the others have no known cause. The sample profile shows 330,000 or so clones; around an eighth of them were found once. The ten largest clones add up to roughly 0.0097% of the sample. No antigen has been identified for these receptors. Sequences were obtained from naive CD4+ T cells from blood. This specimen's cell subset or site label, per the study, means: true naive CD4+ T cells. These receptors were collected from a young woman with type 1 diabetes.

The V and J genes are TRBV5-4 and TRBJ1-2, with D possibly being TRBD1 (5 bases). Trimming pared 1 base from V and 6 bases from J, leaving 13 bases between. The germline CDR1 and CDR2 sequences are SGHNT and YYREEE (reference sequence). The CDR3 has 14 amino acids. The CDR3 sequence: CASSLYAGSDGYTF. The CDR3 DNA follows: TGTGCCAGCAGCTTGTATGCAGGGTCGGATGGCTACACCTTC.

This clone occurred a few times. J is TRBJ1-2 and V is TRBV7-2; TRBD1 agrees at 11 bases. J was trimmed by 6 bases and V by 4 bases; bases with no gene match: 10. Germline CDR1 reads SGHTA; CDR2 reads FQGNSA. CDR3 length: 16 amino acids. The CDR3 DNA is TGTGCCAGCAGCTCCGGACAGGGGGCGCTGGGTCATGGCTACACCTTC. It encodes CASSSGQGALGHGYTF.

This clone has more than one count but fewer than ten. The chain uses TRBV27 and TRBJ2-2, with no clear D. This CDR3 spans 13 amino acids. V lost 5 bases and J lost 2, with 6 bases in between. Germline-derived CDR1 and CDR2 are MNHEY and SMNVEV (reference sequence). CDR3 in amino acids: CASSPHNTGELFF. The CDR3 bases are TGTGCCAGCAGTCCCCATAACACCGGGGAGCTGTTTTTT.

The chain uses TRBV5-1 and TRBJ2-7, with 8 bases identical to TRBD1. CDR3 length: 15 amino acids. J lost 3 bases, V lost 0 bases, and 5 bases had no gene match. Germline V lookup: CDR1 SGHRS, CDR2 YFSETQ. This CDR3 reads CASSLVGTGGYEQYF. CDR3 DNA sequence: TGCGCCAGCAGCTTGGTTGGGACAGGAGGCTACGAGCAGTACTTC.

This clone was recorded a few times. The chain carries TRBV9 and TRBJ2-5; a possible D gene is TRBD2 (6 bases). Between the trimmed V and J ends, which lost 0 bases and 3 bases, there was a span of 12 bases. Germline-derived CDR1 and CDR2 are SGDLS and YYNGEE. This CDR3 is built from 15 residues. CDR3 sequence (DNA): TGTGCCAGCAGCGTAGCTCCCTTAGCGGAAGAGACCCAGTACTTC. It codes for CASSVAPLAEETQYF. The full variable domain, its missing parts supplied by reference TRBV9 and TRBJ2-5, is DSGVTQTPKHLITATGQRVTLRCSPRSGDLSVYWYQQSLDQGLQFLIQYYNGEERAKGNILERFSAQQFPDLHSELNLSSLELGDSALYFCASSVAPLAEETQYFGPGTRLLVL.

This clone has more than one count but fewer than ten. The same CDR3 can be traced to other DNA sequences in this sample. This chain links TRBV9 with TRBJ1-5, with D tentatively TRBD1 (6 bases). The CDR3 is 14 amino acids. Germline loops: CDR1 SGDLS, CDR2 YYNGEE. The V and J ends lost 0 bases and 2 bases respectively, with 6 bases between them. CDR3 loop: CASSVEGGNQPQHF. In DNA, the CDR3 is TGTGCCAGCAGCGTAGAGGGGGGCAATCAGCCCCAGCATTTT.

This clone was observed a few times. V usage is TRBV9 and J usage is TRBJ1-2; 9 nucleotides line up with TRBD1. Germline assignment: CDR1 SGDLS and CDR2 YYNGEE. Germline trimming cut 0 bases from V and 3 bases from J; bases unmatched to any gene: 9. This CDR3 comprises 17 residues. The DNA of the CDR3 is TGTGCCAGCAGCGTAGCGGACAGGGGCATGAGGGACTATGGCTACACCTTC. Translation gives CASSVADRGMRDYGYTF.

The rearrangement joins TRBV28 to TRBJ1-1; D is unresolved. Deletions cut 3 bases from V and 2 bases from J, with 10 bases between. Germline V gives CDR1 MDHEN, CDR2 SYDVKM. There are 14 residues in the CDR3. CDR3 residues: CASSFLGRNTEAFF. The DNA for the CDR3 is TGTGCCAGCAGTTTCCTGGGCAGAAACACTGAAGCTTTCTTT.

In this sample, this clone turned up a few times. The CDR3 sequence is CAWSLTSGMVGELFF. The CDR3 DNA reads TGTGCCTGGAGTCTGACTAGCGGGATGGTCGGGGAGCTGTTTTTT. The chain combines TRBV30 with TRBJ2-2; 11 bases fit TRBD2. With V trimmed by 2 bases and J by 7 bases, 6 bases remained unmatched. Looked up from germline, CDR1 is GTSNPN and CDR2 is SVGIG (reference sequence). The CDR3 is 15 residues long.

This clone was recorded a few times. The chain employs TRBV5-1 and TRBJ1-6; 11 nucleotides match TRBD1. This CDR3 spans 16 amino acids. The germline V gene has CDR1 SGHRS and CDR2 YFSETQ. V shed 1 base and J 10 bases; nucleotides not matched to a gene: 7. CDR3: CASSLKGDRGISPLHF. The CDR3 DNA sequence: TGCGCCAGCAGCTTGAAGGGGGACAGGGGGATCTCACCCCTCCACTTT.

This clone has just a few counts. The J gene is TRBJ1-1, the V gene TRBV7-9; no clear D gene. The germline V gene encodes CDR1 SEHNR and CDR2 FQNEAQ (reference sequence). Trimming left V 3 bases short and J 1 base short, with 6 bases between. This CDR3 contains 13 residues. The CDR3 protein is CASSFLSNTEAFF. In nucleotides, the CDR3 is TGTGCCAGCAGCTTTCTTTCGAACACTGAAGCTTTCTTT.

V and J are TRBV28 and TRBJ2-5; the D gene is possibly TRBD1 (6 bases). The germline V and J ends were trimmed by 4 bases and 5 bases, with 14 bases remaining between them. Germline V gives CDR1 MDHEN, CDR2 SYDVKM. The CDR3 is 14 residues long. CDR3 protein: CASSSRGVQETQYF. In DNA form, the CDR3 reads TGTGCCAGCAGTTCCAGGGGAGTACAGGAGACCCAGTACTTC. The full variable domain, its missing parts supplied by reference TRBV28 and TRBJ2-5, is DVKVTQSSRYLVKRTGEKVFLECVQDMDHENMFWYRQDPGLGLRLIYFSYDVKMKEKGDIPEGYSVSREKKERFSLILESASTNQTSMYLCASSSRGVQETQYFGPGTRLLVL.

CDR3 in amino acids: CASSQIGRDRRYGYTF. CDR3 nucleotide sequence: TGCGCCAGCAGCCAAATTGGCCGGGACAGGCGCTATGGCTACACCTTC. The chain employs TRBV4-1 and TRBJ1-2, with TRBD1 matching 8 bases. J gave up 4 bases and V 2 bases, and 9 bases lay outside the gene matches. Germline assignment: CDR1 MGHRA and CDR2 YSYEKL. The CDR3 extends over 16 amino acids.

This clone has more than one count but fewer than ten. The CDR3 region has the DNA TGTGCCAGCAGCCCGACAGTTTTTCAAGAGACCCAGTACTTC. Translated, it gives CASSPTVFQETQYF. The chain couples TRBV7-9 to TRBJ2-5; D may be TRBD1 (5 bases). The CDR3 spans 14 residues. Germline V CDR1 and CDR2: SEHNR, FQNEAQ (reference sequence). V lost 5 bases, J lost 2 bases, and 12 bases lay in between.

A few counts support this clone. The chain employs TRBV25-1 and TRBJ1-1, with 10 bases identical to TRBD1. V shed 3 bases, J shed 4 bases, and the junction held 11 bases outside the gene matches. CDR3 length: 17 residues. The germline gives CDR1 MGHDK, CDR2 SYGVNS. The DNA of the CDR3 is TGTGCCAGCAGTGATGGACAGGGGGTGGCCTCCTCCACTGAAGCTTTCTTT. Its protein product is CASSDGQGVASSTEAFF.

This clone was observed a handful of times. The chain uses TRBV5-1 and TRBJ1-2; the D gene is possibly TRBD1 (6 bases). The germline gives CDR1 SGHRS, CDR2 YFSETQ. CDR3 size: 14 residues. V lost 1 base to trimming and J lost 1 base, with 8 bases between them. The CDR3 loop is CASSLHRDNYGYTF. In DNA, the CDR3 is TGCGCCAGCAGCTTGCACAGGGATAACTATGGCTACACCTTC.

This chain joins TRBV30 and TRBJ1-5; perhaps TRBD1 as D (5 bases). The germline CDR1 and CDR2 sequences are GTSNPN and SVGIG (reference sequence). The CDR3 extends over 16 amino acids. V was cut by 2 bases and J by 1 base, with 15 bases left in between. The CDR3 nucleotides read TGTGCCTGGAGTCTCGGGTGGGGCGACAGCAATCAGCCCCAGCATTTT. Translating it yields CAWSLGWGDSNQPQHF.

In its sample, this clone was seen a few times. This rearrangement joins TRBV6-5 to TRBJ2-7; 7 bases fit TRBD2. V was pared by 7 bases and J by 3 bases, with 12 bases of the junction left unmatched. The CDR3 totals 15 residues. The germline CDR1 and CDR2 sequences are MNHEY and SVGAGI. The CDR3 sequence: CASISNSGERYEQYF. In DNA, the CDR3 is TGTGCCAGCATTTCGAACAGCGGGGAACGCTACGAGCAGTACTTC.

The V and J genes are TRBV9 and TRBJ2-4; D may be TRBD1 (5 bases). V was clipped by 3 bases and J by 0 bases, with 10 bases between them. This CDR3 region has 15 residues. Looked up from germline, CDR1 is SGDLS and CDR2 is YYNGEE. The CDR3 DNA follows: TGTGCCAGCAGCGAGACAGCTCTAGCCAAAAACATTCAGTACTTC. It encodes CASSETALAKNIQYF.

The gene calls are TRBV4-1 and TRBJ2-7; a possible D gene is TRBD2 (7 bases). The CDR3 contains 14 residues. The ends were cut back, 6 bases at V and 5 bases at J, with 17 bases in the middle. Per germline, CDR1 MGHRA and CDR2 YSYEKL. Here the CDR3 reads CASSPLGGHDEQYF. The CDR3 nucleotides read TGCGCCAGCAGTCCCCTCGGGGGGCACGACGAGCAGTACTTC.